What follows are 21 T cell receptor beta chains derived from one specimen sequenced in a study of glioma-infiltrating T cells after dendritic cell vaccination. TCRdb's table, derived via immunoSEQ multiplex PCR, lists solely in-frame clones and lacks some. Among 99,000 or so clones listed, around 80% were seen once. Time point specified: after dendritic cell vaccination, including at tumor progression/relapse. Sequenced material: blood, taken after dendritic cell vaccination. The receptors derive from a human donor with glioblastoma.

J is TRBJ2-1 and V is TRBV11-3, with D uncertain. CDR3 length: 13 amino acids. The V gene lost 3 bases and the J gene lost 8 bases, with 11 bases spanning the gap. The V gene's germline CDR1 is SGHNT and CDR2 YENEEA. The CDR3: CASSLFPPDEQFF. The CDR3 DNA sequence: TGTGCCAGCAGCTTGTTCCCCCCGGATGAGCAGTTCTTC. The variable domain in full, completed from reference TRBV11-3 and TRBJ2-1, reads EAGVVQSPRYKIIEKKQPVAFWCNPISGHNTLYWYLQNLGQGPELLIRYENEEAVDDSQLPKDRFSAERLKGVDSTLKIQPAELGDSAVYLCASSLFPPDEQFFGPGTRLTVL.

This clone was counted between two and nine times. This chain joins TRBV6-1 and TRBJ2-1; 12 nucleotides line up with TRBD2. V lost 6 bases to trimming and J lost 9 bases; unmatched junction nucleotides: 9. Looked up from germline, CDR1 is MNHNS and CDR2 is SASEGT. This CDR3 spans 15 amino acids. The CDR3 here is CASRPSGGAVGEQFF. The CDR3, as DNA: TGTGCCAGCAGACCTAGCGGGGGGGCGGTAGGTGAGCAGTTCTTC.

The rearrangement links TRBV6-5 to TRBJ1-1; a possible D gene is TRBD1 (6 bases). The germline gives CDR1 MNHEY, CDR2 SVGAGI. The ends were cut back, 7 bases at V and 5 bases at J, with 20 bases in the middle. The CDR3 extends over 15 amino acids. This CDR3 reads CASIPGAGLGTEAFF. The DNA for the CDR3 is TGTGCCAGCATCCCAGGGGCAGGGCTCGGGACTGAAGCTTTCTTT.

The CDR3 region is CASSHPGAGVISSSYEQYF. CDR3 in DNA: TGTGCCAGCAGCCACCCCGGCGCGGGAGTAATCTCCAGCTCCTACGAGCAGTACTTC. This rearrangement joins TRBV7-8 to TRBJ2-7; 7 bases fit TRBD2. Trimming took 5 bases from V and 0 from J; bases not matched to a gene: 19. The germline CDR1 and CDR2 sequences are SGHVS and FQNEAQ. There are 19 residues in the CDR3.

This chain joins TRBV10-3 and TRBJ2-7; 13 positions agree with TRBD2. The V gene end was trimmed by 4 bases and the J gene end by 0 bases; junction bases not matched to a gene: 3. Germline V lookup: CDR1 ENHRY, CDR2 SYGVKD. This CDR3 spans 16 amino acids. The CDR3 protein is CAISGGLAGASYEQYF. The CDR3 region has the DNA TGTGCCATCAGTGGTGGACTAGCGGGGGCCTCCTACGAGCAGTACTTC.

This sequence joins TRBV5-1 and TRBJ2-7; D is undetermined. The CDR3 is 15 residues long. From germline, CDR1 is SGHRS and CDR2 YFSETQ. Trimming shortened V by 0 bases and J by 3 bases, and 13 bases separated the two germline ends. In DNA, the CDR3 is TGCGCCAGCAGCTTGGGTAGCCTACCTGACTACGAGCAGTACTTC. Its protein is CASSLGSLPDYEQYF.

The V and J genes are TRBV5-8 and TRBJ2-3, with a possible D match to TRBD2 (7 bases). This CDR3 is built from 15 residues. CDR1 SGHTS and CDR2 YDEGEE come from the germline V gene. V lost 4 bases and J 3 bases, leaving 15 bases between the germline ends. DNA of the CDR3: TGTGCCAGCAGCCTAGGGGGGGCGAATACAGATACGCAGTATTTT. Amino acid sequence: CASSLGGANTDTQYF.

This chain's CDR3 is CASKLHPNTEAFF. The CDR3 nucleotides read TGTGCCAGCAAACTACACCCGAACACTGAAGCTTTCTTT. The V gene is TRBV6-1, the J gene TRBJ1-1, with D unclear. CDR3 length: 13 amino acids. Trimming removed 7 bases from V and 1 base from J, with 10 bases in between. CDR1 and CDR2 from the germline V gene are MNHNS and SASEGT.

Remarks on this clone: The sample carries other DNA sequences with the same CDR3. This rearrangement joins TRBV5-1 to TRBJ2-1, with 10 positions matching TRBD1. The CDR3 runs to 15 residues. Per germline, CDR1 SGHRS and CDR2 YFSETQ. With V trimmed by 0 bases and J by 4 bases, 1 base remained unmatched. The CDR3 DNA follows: TGCGCCAGCAGCTTGGCGGGACAGGGGTACAATGAGCAGTTCTTC. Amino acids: CASSLAGQGYNEQFF.

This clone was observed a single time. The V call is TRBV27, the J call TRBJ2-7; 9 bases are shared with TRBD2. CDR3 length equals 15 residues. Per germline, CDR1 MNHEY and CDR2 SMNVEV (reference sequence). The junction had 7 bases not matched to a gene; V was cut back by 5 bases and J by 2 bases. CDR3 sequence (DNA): TGTGCCAGCAGTGAGTTTAGCGGGAGCCCCTACGAGCAGTACTTC. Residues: CASSEFSGSPYEQYF.

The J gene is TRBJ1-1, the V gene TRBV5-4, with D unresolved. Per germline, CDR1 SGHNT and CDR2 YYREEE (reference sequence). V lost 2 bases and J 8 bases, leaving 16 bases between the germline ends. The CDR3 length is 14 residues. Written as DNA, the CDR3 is TGTGCCAGCAGCTTTTTAACTAAAACCCAAGAAGCTTTCTTT. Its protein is CASSFLTKTQEAFF. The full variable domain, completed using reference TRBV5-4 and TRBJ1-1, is ETGVTQSPTHLIKTRGQQVTLRCSSQSGHNTVSWYQQALGQGPQFIFQYYREEENGRGNFPPRFSGLQFPNYSSELNVNALELDDSALYLCASSFLTKTQEAFFGQGTRLTVV.

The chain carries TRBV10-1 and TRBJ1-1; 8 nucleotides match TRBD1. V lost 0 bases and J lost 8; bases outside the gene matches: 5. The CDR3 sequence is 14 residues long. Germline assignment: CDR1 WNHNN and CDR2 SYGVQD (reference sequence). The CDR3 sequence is CASSESTTGEEAFF. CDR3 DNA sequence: TGCGCCAGCAGTGAGTCCACGACAGGGGAGGAAGCTTTCTTT.

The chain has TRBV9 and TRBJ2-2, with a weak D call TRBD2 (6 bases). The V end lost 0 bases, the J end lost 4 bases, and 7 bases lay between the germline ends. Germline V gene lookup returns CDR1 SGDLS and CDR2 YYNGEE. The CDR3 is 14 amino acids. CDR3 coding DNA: TGTGCCAGCAGCGTAGGCGGGATCACCGGGGAGCTGTTTTTT. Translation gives CASSVGGITGELFF.

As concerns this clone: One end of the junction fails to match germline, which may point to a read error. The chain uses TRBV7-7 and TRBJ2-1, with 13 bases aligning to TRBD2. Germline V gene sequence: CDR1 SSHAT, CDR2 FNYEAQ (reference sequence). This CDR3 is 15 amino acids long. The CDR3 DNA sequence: TGTGCTAGCAGCCACGGACTAGCGGGAGTGGATGAGCAGTTCTTC. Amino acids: CASSHGLAGVDEQFF.

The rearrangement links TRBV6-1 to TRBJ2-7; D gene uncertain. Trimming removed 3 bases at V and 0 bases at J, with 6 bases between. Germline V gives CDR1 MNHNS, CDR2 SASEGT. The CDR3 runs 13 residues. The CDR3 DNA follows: TGTGCCAGCAGTGACAAGAGCTCCTACGAGCAGTACTTC. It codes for CASSDKSSYEQYF.

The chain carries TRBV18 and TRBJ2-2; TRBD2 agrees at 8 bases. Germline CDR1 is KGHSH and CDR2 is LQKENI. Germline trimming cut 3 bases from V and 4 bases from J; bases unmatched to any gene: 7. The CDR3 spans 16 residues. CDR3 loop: CASSPPGLAGTGELFF. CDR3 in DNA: TGTGCCAGCTCACCCCCCGGACTAGCTGGCACCGGGGAGCTGTTTTTT.

The CDR3 here is CASSGGFYGYTF. The CDR3 DNA sequence: TGTGCCAGCAGCGGCGGCTTTTATGGCTACACCTTC. V usage is TRBV2 and J usage is TRBJ1-2; D is undetermined. The CDR3 sequence is 12 residues long. Germline V gene lookup returns CDR1 SNHLY and CDR2 FYNNEI. The V and J ends lost 6 bases and 5 bases respectively, with 10 bases between them.

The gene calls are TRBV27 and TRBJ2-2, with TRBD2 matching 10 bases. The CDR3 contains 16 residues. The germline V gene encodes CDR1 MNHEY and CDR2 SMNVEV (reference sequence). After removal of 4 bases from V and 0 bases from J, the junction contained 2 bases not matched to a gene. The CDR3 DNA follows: TGTGCCAGCAGTTCCGGACTAGCGGCGAACACCGGGGAGCTGTTTTTT. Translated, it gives CASSSGLAANTGELFF.

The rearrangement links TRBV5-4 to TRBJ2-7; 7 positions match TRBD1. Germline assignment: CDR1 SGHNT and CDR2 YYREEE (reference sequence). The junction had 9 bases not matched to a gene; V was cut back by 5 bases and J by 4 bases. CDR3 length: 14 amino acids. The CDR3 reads CASSPRDSGYEQYF. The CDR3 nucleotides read TGTGCCAGCAGTCCCCGGGACAGTGGGTACGAGCAGTACTTC.

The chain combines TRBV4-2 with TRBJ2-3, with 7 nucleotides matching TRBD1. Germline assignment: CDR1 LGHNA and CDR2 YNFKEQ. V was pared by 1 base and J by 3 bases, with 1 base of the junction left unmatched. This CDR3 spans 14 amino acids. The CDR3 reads CASSQAQGTDTQYF. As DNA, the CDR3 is TGTGCCAGCAGCCAAGCACAGGGGACAGATACGCAGTATTTT.

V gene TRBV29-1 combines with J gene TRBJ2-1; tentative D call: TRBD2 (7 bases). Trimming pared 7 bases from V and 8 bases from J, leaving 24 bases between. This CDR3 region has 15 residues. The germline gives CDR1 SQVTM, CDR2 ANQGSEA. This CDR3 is CSAGAGDVFIHEQFF. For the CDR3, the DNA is TGCAGCGCGGGGGCGGGAGACGTTTTTATCCATGAGCAGTTCTTC.